Shown below are 10 T cell receptor beta chains from a single sample sequenced in a study of radiotherapy plus CTLA-4 blockade in lung cancer. Profiled with immunoSEQ multiplex PCR; TCRdb holds only in-frame clones, not every one. Here the sample spans roughly 68,000 clones, roughly 75% being singletons. The sample here was peripheral blood, taken from a patient treated with radiotherapy plus ipilimumab. The origin of the receptors is a human donor with non-small cell lung cancer who had a complete response to radiotherapy plus ipilimumab.

This clone occurred a few times. V gene TRBV7-2 combines with J gene TRBJ2-3; possible D gene TRBD1, 6 bases. V was shortened by 5 bases and J by 4 bases, with 19 bases between the two germline ends. From germline, CDR1 is SGHTA and CDR2 FQGNSA. This CDR3 is built from 16 residues. The CDR3 is CASSPKSPQGSDTQYF. CDR3 DNA: TGTGCCAGCAGCCCGAAAAGCCCCCAGGGGTCAGATACGCAGTATTTT. The variable domain in full, with the rest retrieved from reference TRBV7-2 and TRBJ2-3, is GAGVSQSPSNKVTEKGKDVELRCDPISGHTALYWYRQSLGQGLEFLIYFQGNSAPDKSGLPSDRFSAERTGGSVSTLTIQRTQQEDSAVYLCASSPKSPQGSDTQYFGPGTRLTVL.

The chain couples TRBV4-1 to TRBJ2-7, with TRBD1 identical over 7 bases. After removal of 1 base from V and 2 bases from J, the junction contained 8 bases not matched to a gene. This CDR3 contains 16 residues. Germline V CDR1 and CDR2: MGHRA, YSYEKL. CDR3 in DNA: TGCGCCAGCAGCCAAGTACAGGGGCCCCCACCCTACGAGCAGTACTTC. Its translation: CASSQVQGPPPYEQYF.

This chain links TRBV5-1 with TRBJ2-5; 7 nucleotides agree with TRBD1. V trimming: 3 bases; J trimming: 5 bases; junction bases outside the gene matches: 7. The CDR3 is made up of 14 amino acids. Germline V gene lookup returns CDR1 SGHRS and CDR2 YFSETQ. The CDR3 region is CASSSGRGRETQYF. DNA for the CDR3: TGCGCCAGCAGCTCCGGTAGGGGGCGTGAGACCCAGTACTTC.

The V gene is TRBV10-1, the J gene TRBJ2-2; 7 bases line up with TRBD2. This CDR3 is built from 15 residues. Germline V gene lookup returns CDR1 WNHNN and CDR2 SYGVQD (reference sequence). Unmatched junction bases numbered 2, after V lost 0 bases and J lost 4 bases. Here the CDR3 reads CASSESTGGTGELFF. The CDR3 DNA is TGCGCCAGCAGTGAGTCGACGGGGGGCACCGGGGAGCTGTTTTTT.

The CDR3 region is CASSLGGGADTQYF. As DNA, the CDR3 is TGTGCCAGCAGCTTAGGTGGGGGAGCAGATACGCAGTATTTT. This chain links TRBV7-9 with TRBJ2-3; the D call may be TRBD1 or TRBD2 (5 bases each). Trimming took 1 base from V and 4 from J, leaving 9 bases between them. There are 14 residues in the CDR3. Germline CDR1 SEHNR, CDR2 FQNEAQ (reference sequence). The variable domain in full, with the rest retrieved from reference TRBV7-9 and TRBJ2-3, is DTGVSQNPRHKITKRGQNVTFRCDPISEHNRLYWYRQTLGQGPEFLTYFQNEAQLEKSRLLSDRFSAERPKGSFSTLEIQRTEQGDSAMYLCASSLGGGADTQYFGPGTRLTVL.

This rearrangement joins TRBV15 to TRBJ1-3; 7 bases align to TRBD1. Germline-derived CDR1 and CDR2 are LNHNV and YYDKDF (reference sequence). The CDR3 extends over 19 amino acids. V was clipped by 0 bases and J by 1 base; unmatched bases: 12. DNA of the CDR3: TGTGCCACCAGCAGAGATGGTGTCGGGACAGCTGGTTCTGGAAACACCATATATTTT. Translating it yields CATSRDGVGTAGSGNTIYF.

CDR3 nucleotide sequence: TGTGCCAGCATCCAGACAGGGGGAGGGTATGGCTACACCTTC. Its protein product is CASIQTGGGYGYTF. The V and J genes are TRBV6-1 and TRBJ1-2, with 9 bases that match TRBD1. This CDR3 spans 14 amino acids. In germline, CDR1 is MNHNS, CDR2 SASEGT. With V trimmed by 7 bases and J by 5 bases, 8 bases remained unmatched.

The rearrangement joins TRBV7-2 to TRBJ1-2, with a possible D match to TRBD1 (5 bases). CDR3 length: 15 residues. Germline V gene data show CDR1 as SGHTA and CDR2 as FQGNSA. V was trimmed by 4 bases and J by 4 bases, leaving 16 bases between them. The CDR3 DNA reads TGTGCCAGCAGCTCGTTCTACGGGACGATCTATGGCTACACCTTC. It encodes CASSSFYGTIYGYTF.

The rearrangement links TRBV11-2 to TRBJ1-5, with D perhaps matching TRBD1 (5 bases). CDR1 and CDR2 from the germline V gene are SGHAT and FQNNGV. V lost 5 bases and J 3 bases, leaving 11 bases between the germline ends. This CDR3 is built from 14 residues. The CDR3 sequence: CASSTHGTNQPQHF. The CDR3 bases are TGTGCCAGCAGCACCCACGGGACCAATCAGCCCCAGCATTTT. Combining the CDR3 with reference TRBV11-2 and TRBJ1-5 gives the whole variable domain EAGVAQSPRYKIIEKRQSVAFWCNPISGHATLYWYQQILGQGPKLLIQFQNNGVVDDSQLPKDRFSAERLKGVDSTLKIQPAKLEDSAVYLCASSTHGTNQPQHFGDGTRLSIL.

This clone was seen more than once but under ten times. The chain uses TRBV18 and TRBJ1-4; D might be TRBD1 (5 bases). CDR3 size: 14 residues. Germline CDR1 KGHSH, CDR2 LQKENI. Trimming stripped 3 bases from V and 8 bases from J, with 13 bases between. The CDR3 loop is CASSPYQGEEKLFF. The CDR3 nucleotides are TGTGCCAGCTCACCCTACCAGGGTGAAGAAAAACTGTTTTTT.